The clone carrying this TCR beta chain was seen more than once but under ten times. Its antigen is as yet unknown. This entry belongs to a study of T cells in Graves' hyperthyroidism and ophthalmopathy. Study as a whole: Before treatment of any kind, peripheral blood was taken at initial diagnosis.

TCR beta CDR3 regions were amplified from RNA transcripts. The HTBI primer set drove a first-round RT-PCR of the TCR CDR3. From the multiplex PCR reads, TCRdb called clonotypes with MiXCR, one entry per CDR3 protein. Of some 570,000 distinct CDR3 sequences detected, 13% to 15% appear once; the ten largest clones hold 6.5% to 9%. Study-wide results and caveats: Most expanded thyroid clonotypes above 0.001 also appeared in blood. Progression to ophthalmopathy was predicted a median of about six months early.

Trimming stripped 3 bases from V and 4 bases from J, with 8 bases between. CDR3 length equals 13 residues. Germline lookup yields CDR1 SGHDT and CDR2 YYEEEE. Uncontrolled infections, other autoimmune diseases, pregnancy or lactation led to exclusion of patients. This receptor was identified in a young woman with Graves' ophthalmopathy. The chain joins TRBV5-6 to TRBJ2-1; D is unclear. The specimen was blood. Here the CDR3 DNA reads TGTGCCAGCAGCTGGATACTATACAATGAGCAGTTCTTC. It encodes CASSWILYNEQFF.